This note documents a single T cell receptor beta chain sequence. There is no known antigen for this receptor. Base qualities were left out, and no much larger clone turns up one base away. At the junction V is shortened by 6 bases and J by 3 bases; bases outside the gene matches: 8. The germline V gene provides CDR1 SNHLY and CDR2 FYNNEI. The CDR3 sequence holds 14 residues, the cysteine and phenylalanine included. Only the CDR3 DNA is retained, 42 bases long and in frame from the first base. This sample stems from a study of shared clonotypes between healthy human individuals (dated by TCRdb to about 2020). For the study in its entirety: The cohort included a few men and a couple of women between 18 and 49 years of age. Different laboratories and diverse techniques were used to prepare libraries and sequence TCR repertoires, to increase sequencing depth and limit assay-specific biases. Between about 0.85 and 9.5 billion PBMCs per donor were obtained by leukapheresis. To estimate repertoire size and how much clonotype sharing occurs between individuals, the study deeply sequenced the blood TCR repertoires of roughly 5 healthy adults. For each donor, CD4 naive and CD4 memory were each run on three plates, CD8 naive on two plates, and CD8 memory on one plate.

The donors were healthy, HIV-negative adults with no recently reported acute infections or vaccinations. All donors were Caucasian adults living in Nashville, Tennessee, USA. CD4+ T cells were enriched by magnetic negative selection; naive cells were then positively selected on CD45RA, and the negative fraction formed the memory subset. Blood was collected by leukapheresis, and PBMCs were isolated by Ficoll-Histopaque density gradient centrifugation and then cryopreserved in liquid nitrogen vapor phase. Analytical flow cytometry was used to check the purity and quantity of each magnetically sorted T cell population. From each sorted fraction, genomic DNA was isolated and quantified by UV absorbance on a Nanodrop 2000c. Study-wide findings and limitations: Pairwise subsampling indicated that sequencing depth was expected to affect the degree of clonotype sharing among donors. Across four donors, approximately 5% of naive CD4, roughly 3.8% of naive CD8, approximately 2.5% of memory CD4, and 0.4% to 0.45% of memory CD8 clonotypes were shared. Naive subsets generally had larger estimated clonotype richness than memory subsets did. Only blood was sampled, and tissue TCR repertoires likely differ from those in blood. Higher generation probabilities were observed for clonotypes shared by all four sorted-subset donors than for non-shared clonotypes. Rarefaction of sorted-subset datasets indicated incomplete sequencing despite the large sequencing depth. Because the study included a small number of donors, the genetic and exposure-history diversity represented was limited.

TCR CDR3 regions were amplified from genomic DNA by multiplex PCR using the deep immunoSEQ assay. Extracted genomic DNA from each cell subset was spread evenly across all wells of several immunoSEQ 96-well plates, with each plate serving as a replicate. For sorted subsets, each replicate PCR was loaded with 200 ng genomic DNA, equivalent to about 30,000 T cell genomes. The purified libraries were quantified using a Qubit 3.0 fluorometer, sized with a Bioanalyzer 2100, and then quantified again using the KAPA Library Quantification kit. Every immunoSEQ 96-well plate was sequenced on a dedicated single-read 150-cycle Illumina NextSeq 550 flow cell. For the original study's pipeline: Because only junctional sequences without quality scores were contained in the immunoSEQ output, filtering matching that applied to full-length reads could not be performed. Sequences were annotated with PyIR, a Python wrapper for IgBLAST v1.9, and V/J genes and CDR3 were assigned using IMGT germline references. Reads were removed for weak V/J assignments (E-value above 1e-6), missing CDR3, stop codons, out-of-frame junctions, or ambiguous translated residues. V3J clonotypes were defined as sequences sharing an identical inferred V gene, J gene, and CDR3 amino acid sequence. To compute the percentage overlap between repertoires, the number of shared unique clonotypes was divided by the size of the smaller repertoire. Richness of each repertoire was evaluated using RTK rarefaction, the Chao1 estimator, and Recon v2.1 estimates of unobserved clonotypes. Generation probabilities for all TCRbeta clonotypes obtained by the gDNA method from a handful of donors were computed using OLGA. Imported from immuneACCESS, the table was reduced by TCRdb to in-frame sequences with V and J called. These copies leave out some clones; in studies compared against another copy, an unresolved V gene accounts for under half, and the cause of the remainder is not known. From that table come the V and J calls and clone size; the DNA was used to work out D and trimming. A total of 2 million or so clones appear in this sample, around 95% of them only once. The biggest ten clones account for around 0.13% of the sample.

The chain is encoded by TRBV2 joined to TRBJ2-7, and 7 junctional nucleotides match TRBD1. The source is a man younger than 30 in good health. Source material: naive CD4+ T cells sorted from blood. The cell subset or site tag for this specimen amounts to: CD45RA+ positively selected. The CDR3: CASRTGQINYEQYF. The DNA sequence is as follows: TGTGCCAGCAGGACGGGACAGATAAACTACGAGCAGTACTTC.